This T cell receptor beta chain was obtained from a study of metastatic and nonmetastatic thyroid tumors. None of the patients had undergone any treatment ahead of thyroid surgery. This clone was seen repeatedly, ten times or more. The CDR3 length is 14 residues. Losses at the gene ends were 6 bases for V and 2 bases for J; bases not matched to a gene: 4. CDR1 and CDR2 (germline): MNHEY, SMNVEV (reference sequence). In the source study's methods: Building a distant-metastasis classifier for papillary thyroid cancer drew on CDR3 differences across clinicopathological groups. TCRdb re-analyzed the PCR reads through MiXCR. The V and J calls follow TCRdb's processing rather than the paper's. The table lists under 45,000 clones, under 20% of them singletons.

The sequence was collected from a female donor with papillary thyroid cancer or a benign thyroid nodule (not recorded which). Some clones in this sample may be carry-over from other donors' samples. The chain uses TRBV27 and TRBJ2-7; 10 positions agree with TRBD1. Sequencing was carried out using tumor tissue. The CDR3: CASRRGTGAYEQYF. Here the CDR3 DNA reads TGTGCCAGCAGGAGGGGGACAGGGGCCTACGAGCAGTACTTC.